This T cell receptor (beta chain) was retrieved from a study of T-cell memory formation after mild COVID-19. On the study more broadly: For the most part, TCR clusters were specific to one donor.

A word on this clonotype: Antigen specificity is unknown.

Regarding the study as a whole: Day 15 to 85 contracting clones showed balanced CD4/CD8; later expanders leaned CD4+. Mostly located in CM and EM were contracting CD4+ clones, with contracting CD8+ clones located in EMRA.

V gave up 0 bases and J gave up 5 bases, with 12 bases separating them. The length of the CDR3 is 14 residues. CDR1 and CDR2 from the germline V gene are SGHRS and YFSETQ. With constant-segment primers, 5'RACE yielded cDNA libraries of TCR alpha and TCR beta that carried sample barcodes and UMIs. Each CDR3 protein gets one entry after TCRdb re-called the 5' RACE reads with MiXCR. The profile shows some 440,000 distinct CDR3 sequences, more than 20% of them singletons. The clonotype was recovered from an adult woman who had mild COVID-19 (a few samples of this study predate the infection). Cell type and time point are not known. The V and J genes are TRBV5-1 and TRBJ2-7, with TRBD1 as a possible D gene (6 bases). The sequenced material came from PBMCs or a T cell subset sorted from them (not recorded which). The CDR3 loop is CASSLGQAENEQYF. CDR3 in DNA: TGCGCCAGCAGCTTGGGACAGGCGGAAAACGAGCAGTACTTC.